The clone carrying this T cell receptor beta chain was detected only a few times. The data are from a study of blood T cell repertoires in COVID-19. Study background: The samples span acute and convalescent COVID-19 from the United States, Italy and Spain. Sources were T cells, B-cell-depleted T cells, or PBMCs; the material itself was cDNA or gDNA.

The CDR3 has 13 residues. Trimming cost V 8 bases and J 4 bases, with 15 bases left between them. CDR1 and CDR2 (germline): MNHEY, SVGAGI. Original methodology: Scientists estimated how many nucleated cells there were by amplifying reference gene primers. The method was immunoSEQ multiplex PCR; TCRdb's version includes in-frame clones alone and lacks a portion of them. The D gene and trimming were derived from the DNA, and the V and J assignments and clone size from that table. The sample records some 460,000 clones, around 89% being singletons. Sample: peripheral blood. The chain is built from TRBV6-5 and TRBJ2-7, with D perhaps matching TRBD1 (5 bases). This sequence was found in a woman aged 25 to 39 with acute or convalescent COVID-19. The CDR3 bases are TGTGCCAGCGGCCAGGGTCCCCATTACGAGCAGTACTTC. Translation: CASGQGPHYEQYF.